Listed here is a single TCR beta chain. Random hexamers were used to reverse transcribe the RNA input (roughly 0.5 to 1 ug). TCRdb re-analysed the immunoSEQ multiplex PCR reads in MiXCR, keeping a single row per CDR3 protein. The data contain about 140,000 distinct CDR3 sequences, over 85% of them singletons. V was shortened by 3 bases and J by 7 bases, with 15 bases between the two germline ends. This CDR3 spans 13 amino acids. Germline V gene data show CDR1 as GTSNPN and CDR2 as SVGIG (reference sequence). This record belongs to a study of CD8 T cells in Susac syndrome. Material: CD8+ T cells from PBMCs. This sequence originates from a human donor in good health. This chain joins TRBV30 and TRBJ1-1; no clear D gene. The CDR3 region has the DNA TGTGCCTGGAGACCGAGACGAGGGTTTGAAGCTTTCTTT. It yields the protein CAWRPRRGFEAFF. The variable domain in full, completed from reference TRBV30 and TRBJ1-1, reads SQTIHQWPATLVQPVGSPLSLECTVEGTSNPNLYWYRQAAGRGLQLLFYSVGIGQISSEVPQNLSASRPQDRQFILSSKKLLLSDSGFYLCAWRPRRGFEAFFGQGTRLTVV.